This TCR beta chain was found in a study of early T cells in non-severe SARS-CoV-2 infection. Study in general: Chains from this unsorted whole-blood bulk RNA could not be paired. Study conclusions and caveats: Comparison of clonotypes with VDJdb favored anti-spike CD8 responses while missing private and CD4 specificities.

cDNA molecules, individually, were tagged with unique molecular identifiers. TCRdb reprocessed the 5' RACE reads with MiXCR, giving one entry per CDR3 protein. The sample holds just over 95,000 distinct CDR3 sequences; about 10% are singletons and the top ten take roughly 4.5%. This CDR3 has 15 amino acids. Trimming pared 5 bases from V and 13 bases from J, leaving 24 bases between. Germline CDR1 reads MNHEY; CDR2 reads SVGEGT. This clonotype was picked up one time. Its antigen is currently unknown. This clonotype was sampled from an adult who was a healthcare worker with PCR-confirmed SARS-CoV-2 infection or an uninfected control (not recorded which). The chain links TRBV6-2 or TRBV6-3 to TRBJ2-1; the D gene could be TRBD1 or TRBD2 (5 bases each). Source: whole blood, taken at baseline. CDR3 coding DNA: TGTGCCAGCAGTATACTAGGTCCCCATGGTGACAGTCAGTTCTTC. It translates to CASSILGPHGDSQFF.